Listed below are T cell receptor beta chains from one sample, sequenced in a study of immune reconstitution after stem cell transplant in scleroderma. TCRdb passed the RT-PCR reads through MiXCR, listing each CDR3 protein once. The profile shows fewer than 2,000 distinct CDR3 sequences, around a sixth of them singletons. Sample collection was performed before or after autologous hematopoietic stem cell transplantation (not recorded which). The origin of the receptors is a female donor with systemic sclerosis. Each CDR3 is given with its conserved first and last residue. A D gene is named only where the DNA matches it firmly. For some rows the clone size is stated as once, few or many, or as a class when expanded; others skip it.

V,J,size,D,DNA,CDR3
TRBV7-3,TRBJ1-1,few,-,TGTGCCAGCAGAAGGGACCGGAACACTGAAGCTTTCTTT,CASRRDRNTEAFF
TRBV6-5,TRBJ1-1,medium-sized,TRBD1,TGTGCCAGCAATGATCAGGGGGGGGACACTGAAGCTTTCTTT,CASNDQGGDTEAFF
TRBV10-2,TRBJ1-2,-,TRBD1,TGCGCCAGCAGTGAGGAGACAGGGCTTCTTAACTATGGCTACACCTTC,CASSEETGLLNYGYTF
TRBV6-2/TRBV6-3,TRBJ1-1,large,-,TGTGCCAGCTGGCAGGGACGAATGAACACTGAAGCTTTCTTT,CASWQGRMNTEAFF
TRBV29-1,TRBJ2-5,medium-sized,-,TGCAGCGTCCTCCTTCAAGGGGGGCCTCAAGAGACCCAGTACTTC,CSVLLQGGPQETQYF
TRBV5-1,TRBJ2-2,-,-,TGCGCCAGCAAGCGAACAGGGAGCACCGGGGAGCTGTTTTTT,CASKRTGSTGELFF
TRBV30,TRBJ1-1,-,-,TGTGCCTGGAACCCCGAGACCTACACTGAAGCTTTCTTT,CAWNPETYTEAFF
TRBV13,TRBJ2-1,few,-,TGTGCCAGCAGCTTAGGAACTTACAATGAGCAGTTCTTC,CASSLGTYNEQFF
TRBV6-5,TRBJ2-1,few,TRBD2,TGTGCCAGCAGTTACGCTGGTAGCGGGAGATATGAGCAGTTCTTC,CASSYAGSGRYEQFF
TRBV20-1,TRBJ2-1,medium-sized,-,TGCAGTGCTAGAAAGGGACTGGCCCTCTCCTACAATGAGCAGTTCTTC,CSARKGLALSYNEQFF
TRBV19,TRBJ1-5,large,-,TGTGCCAGTAGAGACCAGCACTTGAGCAATCAGCCCCAGCATTTT,CASRDQHLSNQPQHF
TRBV20-1,TRBJ2-7,medium-sized,TRBD1,TGCAGTGCGTTACAGGGGGAAGAATTCTACGAGCAGTACTTC,CSALQGEEFYEQYF
TRBV29-1,TRBJ1-1,medium-sized,-,TGCAGCGTAGGATGGGGGACTGAAGCTTTCTTT,CSVGWGTEAFF
TRBV5-1,TRBJ2-7,medium-sized,-,TGCGCCAGCAGCTTGGAAGCGTCTGGACACGAGCAGTACTTC,CASSLEASGHEQYF
TRBV5-6,TRBJ2-5,medium-sized,-,TGTGCCAGCAGCTTGCTCGAGGGGCGGACCCAGTACTTC,CASSLLEGRTQYF
TRBV12-3/TRBV12-4,TRBJ1-1,large,TRBD1,TGTGCCAGCAGTCAGGGGGATCCTCGTGACACTGAAGCTTTCTTT,CASSQGDPRDTEAFF
TRBV6-1,TRBJ1-2,-,TRBD1,TGTGCCAGCAGTGAAGCAGGACAGGCAGCTAACTATGGCTACACCTTC,CASSEAGQAANYGYTF
TRBV10-3,TRBJ2-1,few,-,TGTGCCATCAGTGAGCGAAACGAGGGGGTTAGCCCCTACAATGAGCAGTTCTTC,CAISERNEGVSPYNEQFF
TRBV7-2,TRBJ2-5,-,-,TGTGCCAGCAGCTTAATTAGCGGCCCTTTACAAGAGACCCAGTACTTC,CASSLISGPLQETQYF
TRBV5-1,TRBJ2-1,medium-sized,TRBD2,TGCGCCAGCAGCTTGGCCTGGCGGGGGGAGGACAATGAGCAGTTCTTC,CASSLAWRGEDNEQFF
TRBV7-2,TRBJ1-1,medium-sized,-,TGTGCCAGCAGCGTGGGGCAGAACACTGAAGCTTTCTTT,CASSVGQNTEAFF
TRBV20-1,TRBJ1-1,-,TRBD1,TGCAGTGCTAGGCGGGGACAGGGGAACACTGAAGCTTTCTTT,CSARRGQGNTEAFF